This T cell receptor (beta chain) was found in a study of identical twins. This clonotype was detected a few times. In germline, CDR1 is SGHRS, CDR2 YFSETQ. This CDR3 is built from 15 residues. With 3 bases removed from V and 1 base from J, the gap between germline ends came to 14 bases. Template switching added a universal primer site, and cDNA bore unique molecular identifiers. TCRdb called the 5' RACE reads again in MiXCR, with one record for every CDR3 protein. The table lists about 890,000 distinct CDR3 sequences, 12% of them singletons. This same sample was also taken into another study, of yellow fever vaccine responses in identical twins.

The chain combines TRBV5-1 with TRBJ2-7; the D gene is possibly TRBD1 (7 bases). Sequencing used PBMCs. The sequence was collected from a woman under 30 in good health. The CDR3 bases are TGCGCCAGCAGCTCGGGGGACAGCCAGTCCTACGAGCAGTACTTC. It translates to CASSSGDSQSYEQYF.